Listed here is a single T cell receptor beta chain. Its antigen has not been determined. No clone much larger than this one lies a single base away; base qualities are absent. Using immunoSEQ, frozen genomic DNA was subjected to high-throughput TCRbeta CDR3 sequencing, a process that included PCR amplification, mapping, bias correction and internal controls. As for the original processing: Only productive rearrangements were retained, and each unique TCRbeta sequence was defined by its CDR3 nucleotide sequence together with its V and J gene. Donor-reactive sequences required at least 5-fold expansion in CFSE-low cells versus unstimulated pre-transplant cells and at least 0.01% frequency. Per-subject minimum frequency thresholds, based on the lowest-template unstimulated sample, ensured at least 90% detection power. Jensen-Shannon divergence between the top 1000 TCRbeta sequences post-transplant and pre-transplant was used to measure repertoire turnover. Changes in detection of donor-reactive sequences were tested with two-sided Fisher's exact tests. Imported from immuneACCESS, the table was reduced by TCRdb to in-frame sequences with V and J called. These copies leave out some clones; in studies compared against another copy, an unresolved V gene accounts for under half, and the cause of the remainder is not known. V and J calls and clone size are given by that table; D and trimming were obtained from the DNA. Counted in this sample were tens of thousands of clones; less than 90% of them appeared once. The top ten clones comprise 2.8% of the sample.

The sample belongs to a study of T cell clones after liver transplantation (dated by TCRdb to the late 2010s). As for the study more broadly: The samples were obtained from ITN030ST, a randomized trial that attempted immunosuppression withdrawal within 2 years after liver transplantation. Donor-reactive T cell clones were identified by TCRbeta sequencing following a pre-transplant mixed lymphocyte reaction and were subsequently tracked in post-transplant blood. As an antigen-independent comparator for donor-reactive sequences, third party-reactive TCRbeta sequences were also identified from pre-transplant MLRs. Three of the eight recipients were HCV-positive; the others were transplanted for non-autoimmune, non-viral indications. No induction therapy was given to the subjects, and standard immunosuppression was administered until randomization at 12-24 months post-transplant. Tolerance was defined as complete immunosuppression withdrawal for at least one year with no rise in liver enzymes beyond twice the upper limit of normal. Blood samples were collected pre-transplant, pre-randomization before withdrawal, and post-randomization after either complete withdrawal or failed withdrawal. The studied cohort comprised 8 liver transplant recipients, 3 classified as tolerant and 5 as non-tolerant. Results and caveats for the whole study, not just this receptor: In 5 of 8 subjects, circulating donor-reactive CD4 TCRbeta sequences decreased significantly after transplant, regardless of tolerance or HCV status. The conclusions were considered preliminary, being limited by small, heterogeneous patient numbers and non-standardized post-transplant time points. Because allograft tissue specimens were not available, migration of donor-reactive T cells into the graft, rather than deletion, may have occurred. When repertoire turnover was accounted for, significantly reduced detection of donor-reactive sequences was found in 7 of 8 subjects for CD4 and in 8 of 8 subjects for CD8. Donor-reactive sequences declined more than third party-reactive ones, suggesting partial antigen-specific deletion unrelated to withdrawal success. Low numbers of available donor cells limited the measurable donor-reactive repertoire in two subjects.

Sequences SGHRS (CDR1) and YFSETQ (CDR2) are obtained from the germline V gene. The CDR3, from cysteine to phenylalanine, totals 17 residues. The sequence is cut down to CDR3 DNA, 51 bases in frame from base 1. The V end gives up 3 bases and the J end 7 bases, leaving 13 bases in the junction not matched to a gene. Thawed unstimulated PBMCs were stained for CD3, CD4 and CD8 and FACS-sorted into CD3+CD4+ and CD3+CD8+ populations. All 8 studied subjects were randomized to withdrawal of immunosuppression. The Qiagen DNeasy Blood and Tissue Kit was used for isolation of genomic DNA. The TCR sequence derives from a human patient who received a liver transplant. Following a transplant, some T cells may be graft donor cells, not patient cells. The sequenced sample was CD4+ T cells from blood, obtained at the 22-month timepoint. This chain joins TRBV5-1 to TRBJ2-1; 10 bases in between match TRBD2. The CDR3 reads as follows: CASSSQAAGGPGNEQFF. In nucleotides, the sequence is TGCGCCAGCAGCTCCCAGGCAGCGGGAGGGCCAGGGAATGAGCAGTTCTTC.